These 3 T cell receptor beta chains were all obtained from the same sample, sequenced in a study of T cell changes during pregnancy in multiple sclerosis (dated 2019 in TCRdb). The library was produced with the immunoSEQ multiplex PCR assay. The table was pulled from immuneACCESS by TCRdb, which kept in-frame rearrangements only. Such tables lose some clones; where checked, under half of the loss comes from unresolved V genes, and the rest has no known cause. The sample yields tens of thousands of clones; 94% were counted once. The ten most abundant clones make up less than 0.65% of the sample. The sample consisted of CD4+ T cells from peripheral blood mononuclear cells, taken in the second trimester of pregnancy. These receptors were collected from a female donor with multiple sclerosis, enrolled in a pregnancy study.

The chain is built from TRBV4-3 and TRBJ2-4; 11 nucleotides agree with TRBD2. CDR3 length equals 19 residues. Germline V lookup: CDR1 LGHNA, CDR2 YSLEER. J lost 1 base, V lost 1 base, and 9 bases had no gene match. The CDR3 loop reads CASSQGSLAGGLAKNIQYF. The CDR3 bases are TGCGCCAGCAGCCAAGGTTCCCTAGCGGGGGGTTTGGCCAAAAACATTCAGTACTTC.

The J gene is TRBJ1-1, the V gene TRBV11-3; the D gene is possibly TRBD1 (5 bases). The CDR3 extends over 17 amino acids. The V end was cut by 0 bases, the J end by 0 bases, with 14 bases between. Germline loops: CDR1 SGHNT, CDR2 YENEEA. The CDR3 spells CASSLDRGTGMNTEAFF. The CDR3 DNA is TGTGCCAGCAGCTTAGATCGCGGTACAGGAATGAACACTGAAGCTTTCTTT.

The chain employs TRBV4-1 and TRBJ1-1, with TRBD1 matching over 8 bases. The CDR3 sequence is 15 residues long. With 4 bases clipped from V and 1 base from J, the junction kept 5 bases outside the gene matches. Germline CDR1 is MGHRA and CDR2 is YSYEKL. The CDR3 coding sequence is TGCGCCAGCAGCCGGGAGGGGACAGGGAACACTGAAGCTTTCTTT. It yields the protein CASSREGTGNTEAFF.